One sample yielded the 2 T cell receptor beta chains listed below, sequenced in a study of T cell repertoires in cytomegalovirus infection. TCRdb passed the reads through MiXCR, listing each CDR3 protein once. The sample holds roughly 150,000 distinct CDR3 sequences, around 32% seen once. No antigens are known for them. The input for sequencing was CD8+ T cells from cultured PBMCs, taken from culture after CMV antigen stimulation. Source of these receptors: a human donor in good health (CMV status not recorded). Some clones in this sample may be carry-over from other donors' samples.

The chain couples TRBV2 to TRBJ1-6; 9 bases map to TRBD1. The CDR3 length is 15 residues. V lost 8 bases, J lost 7 bases, and 9 bases stayed unmatched. Germline V gene data show CDR1 as SNHLY and CDR2 as FYNNEI. The CDR3 protein is CASRTTGTGNSPLHF. In nucleotides, the CDR3 is TGTGCCAGCCGGACCACCGGGACAGGGAATTCACCCCTCCACTTT.

Ten or more counts support this clonotype. The chain joins TRBV18 to TRBJ2-1; D is ambiguous. From germline, CDR1 is KGHSH and CDR2 LQKENI. The CDR3 is 15 residues long. V lost 1 base to trimming and J lost 0 bases, with 7 bases between them. Here the CDR3 DNA reads TGTGCCAGCTCACCACTTTGGGGCTCCTACAATGAGCAGTTCTTC. Translation gives CASSPLWGSYNEQFF.